The entry below gives a single T cell receptor beta chain sequence along with its context. This entry comes from a study of T-cell memory formation after mild COVID-19. The ends lost 8 bases at V and 4 bases at J; junction bases unmatched: 7. This CDR3 comprises 13 residues. The germline V gene has CDR1 SGHTA and CDR2 FQGNSA. TCRdb called the 5' RACE reads again in MiXCR, with one record for every CDR3 protein. Of approximately 150,000 distinct CDR3 sequences listed, about 14% are singletons. This clonotype was obtained from an adult woman who had mild COVID-19 (a few samples of this study predate the infection). Cell type and time point are not known. The material sequenced was PBMCs or a T cell subset sorted from them (not recorded which). This rearrangement joins TRBV7-2 to TRBJ2-7; 8 bases are shared with TRBD2. The CDR3 here is CASGTSSPYEQYF. The CDR3 DNA reads as TGTGCCAGCGGGACTAGTAGCCCATACGAGCAGTACTTC. Together with reference TRBV7-2 and TRBJ2-7, the CDR3 gives the full variable domain: GAGVSQSPSNKVTEKGKDVELRCDPISGHTALYWYRQSLGQGLEFLIYFQGNSAPDKSGLPSDRFSAERTGGSVSTLTIQRTQQEDSAVYLCASGTSSPYEQYFGPGTRLTVT.